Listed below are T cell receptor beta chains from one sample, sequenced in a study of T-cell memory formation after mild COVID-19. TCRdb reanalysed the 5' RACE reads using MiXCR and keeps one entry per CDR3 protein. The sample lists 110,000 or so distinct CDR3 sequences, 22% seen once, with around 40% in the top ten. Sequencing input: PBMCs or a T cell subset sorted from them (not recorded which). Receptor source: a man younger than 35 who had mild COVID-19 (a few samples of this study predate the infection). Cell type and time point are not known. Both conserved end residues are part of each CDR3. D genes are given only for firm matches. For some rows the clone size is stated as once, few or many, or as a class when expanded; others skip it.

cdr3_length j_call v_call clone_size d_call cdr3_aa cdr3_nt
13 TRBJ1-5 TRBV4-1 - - CASSHSGDQPQHF TGCGCCAGCAGCCACTCGGGGGATCAGCCCCAGCATTTT
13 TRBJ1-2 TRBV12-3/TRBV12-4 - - CASSFPGGYGYTF TGTGCCAGCAGTTTCCCGGGTGGCTATGGCTACACCTTC
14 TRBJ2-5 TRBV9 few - CASTSEGEGETQYF TGTGCCAGCACCTCCGAGGGGGAGGGAGAGACCCAGTACTTC
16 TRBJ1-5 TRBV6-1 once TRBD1 CASSPDRGTGNQPQHF TGTGCCAGCAGTCCCGACAGGGGTACGGGCAATCAGCCCCAGCATTTT
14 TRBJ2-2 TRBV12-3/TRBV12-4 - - CASSAKVGNRELFF TGTGCCAGCAGTGCCAAGGTGGGGAACCGGGAGCTGTTTTTT
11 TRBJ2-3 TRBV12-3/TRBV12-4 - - CASSFRLMQYF TGTGCCAGCAGTTTTAGGCTAATGCAGTATTTT
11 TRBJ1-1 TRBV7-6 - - CAGVRGHEAFF TGTGCCGGGGTGCGGGGCCATGAAGCTTTCTTT
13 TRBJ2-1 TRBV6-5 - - CASSRGSYNEQFF TGTGCCAGCAGCAGGGGCTCCTACAATGAGCAGTTCTTC
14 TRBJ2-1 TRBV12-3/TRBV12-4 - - CASFGYRSYNEQFF TGTGCCAGCTTCGGGTATCGCTCCTACAATGAGCAGTTCTTC
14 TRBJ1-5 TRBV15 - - CATSWTLRNQPQHF TGTGCCACCAGTTGGACATTACGGAATCAGCCCCAGCATTTT
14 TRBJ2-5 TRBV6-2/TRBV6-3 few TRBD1 CASSPDREGETQYF TGTGCCAGCAGTCCAGACAGGGAAGGAGAGACCCAGTACTTC
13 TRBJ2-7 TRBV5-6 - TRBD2 CASTSGGAGEQYF TGTGCCAGCACTAGCGGGGGGGCGGGCGAGCAGTACTTC
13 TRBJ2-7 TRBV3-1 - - CASSQEPRYEQYF TGTGCCAGCAGCCAAGAACCGCGCTACGAGCAGTACTTC
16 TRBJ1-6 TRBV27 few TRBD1 CASRLTAGQYNSPLHF TGTGCCAGCAGGCTTACGGCGGGACAGTATAATTCACCCCTCCACTTT
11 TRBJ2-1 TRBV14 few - CASSQGLSQVF TGTGCCAGCAGCCAAGGGCTCAGCCAGGTCTTC
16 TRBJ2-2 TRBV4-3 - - CASSPDRRLFTGELFF TGCGCCAGCAGCCCCGATCGAAGGTTGTTCACCGGGGAGCTGTTTTTT
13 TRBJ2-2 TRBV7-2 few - CASSSSGTGELFF TGTGCCAGCAGCTCGTCAGGGACCGGGGAGCTGTTTTTT
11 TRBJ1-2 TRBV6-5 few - CASSEGYGYTF TGTGCCAGCAGCGAGGGGTATGGCTACACCTTC
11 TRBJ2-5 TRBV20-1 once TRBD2 CSVKPGGIQYF TGCAGTGTAAAACCCGGGGGGATCCAGTACTTC
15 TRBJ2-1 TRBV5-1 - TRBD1 CASRTDRGPYNEQFF TGCGCCAGCAGAACTGACAGGGGTCCCTACAATGAGCAGTTCTTC